Sequencing of this T cell receptor beta chain was carried out in a study of blood T cell repertoires in COVID-19. The repertoire was sequenced with immunoSEQ multiplex PCR; TCRdb's copy has only in-frame clones and lacks some. The repertoire has around 300,000 clones, more than 70% of them found once; the top ten carry around 3%. This CDR3 has 16 residues. V shed 7 bases, J shed 1 base, and the junction held 11 bases outside the gene matches. Germline CDR1 is SGHTA and CDR2 is FQGNSA. The TCR comes from a man aged 25 to 40 with active or convalescent COVID-19. The chain carries TRBV7-2 and TRBJ2-3, with 7 bases that match TRBD1. The specimen sequenced was peripheral blood. CDR3 region: CASTLNRGQGTDTQYF. The CDR3, as DNA: TGTGCCAGCACTCTAAACAGGGGCCAGGGCACAGATACGCAGTATTTT.